This is a list of T cell receptor beta chains from one sample in a study of Ad26.COV2.S vaccination and SARS-CoV-2 variants. Using immunoSEQ multiplex PCR, the repertoire was profiled, and TCRdb retains in-frame clones only, with some absent. The sample contains hundreds of thousands of clones, nearly 90% of which appear only once. Specimen: peripheral blood, collected in a trial of Ad26.COV2.S vaccine versus placebo. Receptors were obtained from a person between 18 and 60 years old who received the Ad26.COV2.S COVID-19 vaccine or a placebo. CDR3s include the opening cysteine and the closing phenylalanine or tryptophan. The order of the fields is CDR3 DNA, CDR3 protein, J gene, clone size, V gene, D gene. A D gene is named only where the DNA matches it firmly. Rows give clone size only sometimes, using once, few, many, or a class for an expanded clone.

TGTGCCAGCAGTGGGTCGGCGGGCGGCTACAATGAGCAGTTCTTC | CASSGSAGGYNEQFF | TRBJ2-1 | . | TRBV2 | .
TGTGCCAGCAGCTTAGCGAGGGGTCTTGGAAACACCATATATTTT | CASSLARGLGNTIYF | TRBJ1-3 | . | TRBV7-9 | .
TGTGCCAGCAGCCCGGGGGGGGGCTATAATTCACCCCTCCACTTT | CASSPGGGYNSPLHF | TRBJ1-6 | . | TRBV7-6 | .
TGTGCCAGCAGTTTGAACAGGGGTGAGAATTCACCCCTCCACTTT | CASSLNRGENSPLHF | TRBJ1-6 | . | TRBV27 | TRBD1
TGTGCCAGTAGGCAAGAGGGACAGACCTACGAGCAGTACTTC | CASRQEGQTYEQYF | TRBJ2-7 | . | TRBV19 | TRBD1
TGCGCCAGCAGCCCGTCCGTGGCGGGCCTCGATAAACGGGCTACCGGGGAGCTGTTTTTT | CASSPSVAGLDKRATGELFF | TRBJ2-2 | . | TRBV5-1 | .
TGTGCCAGCAGCTTGGTAGGGTGGGGGAACACTGAAGCTTTCTTT | CASSLVGWGNTEAFF | TRBJ1-1 | . | TRBV5-6 | .
TGTGCCAGCAGCTTAGCCCTCAGGGACAAACTGTTTTTT | CASSLALRDKLFF | TRBJ1-4 | . | TRBV7-2 | .
TGCGCCAGCAGCCAGGGATCCATAGGGGTTAAAGAACCCCAGTTCTTC | CASSQGSIGVKEPQFF | TRBJ2-1 | . | TRBV4-3 | .
TGTGCCAGCATCCCTCATGGGGGCACCGGGGAGCTGTTTTTT | CASIPHGGTGELFF | TRBJ2-2 | once | TRBV6-2/TRBV6-3 | .
TGTGCCAGCAGTCGAACCCTTATTAGGGCTAATGAAAAACTGTTTTTT | CASSRTLIRANEKLFF | TRBJ1-4 | . | TRBV27 | .
TGTGCTAGTGGTTTGTTACCGGGACAGGGGCCAACTAATGAAAAACTGTTTTTT | CASGLLPGQGPTNEKLFF | TRBJ1-4 | . | TRBV12-5 | TRBD1
TGTGCCAGCAGCTCCAGAGCAAAAGATACGCAGTATTTT | CASSSRAKDTQYF | TRBJ2-3 | . | TRBV7-3 | .
TGTGCCAGCAGCGATCACAGGGGGCGGTGGGACACTGAAGCTTTCTTT | CASSDHRGRWDTEAFF | TRBJ1-1 | . | TRBV7-2 | TRBD1
TGCGCCAGCAGTAGCCAGGCGAACACTGAAGCTTTCTTT | CASSSQANTEAFF | TRBJ1-1 | once | TRBV5-1 | .
TGTGCCAGCAGTGAAGGTCCCTCGGTCGATGGCTACACCTTC | CASSEGPSVDGYTF | TRBJ1-2 | . | TRBV2 | .
TGTGCCACCAGTGATGCCGAACCCGTCATAGACAATGAGCAGTTCTTC | CATSDAEPVIDNEQFF | TRBJ2-1 | . | TRBV24-1 | .
TGTGCCAGTGAAGAACAGGGGGGAAACACCATATATTTT | CASEEQGGNTIYF | TRBJ1-3 | . | TRBV2 | TRBD1
TGTGCCAGCAGCCCACAGGGGGCGGGCAATCAGCCCCAGCATTTT | CASSPQGAGNQPQHF | TRBJ1-5 | . | TRBV6-5 | TRBD1
TGTGCCAGTAGTATCGCGGCAGGGAATCAGCCCCAGCATTTT | CASSIAAGNQPQHF | TRBJ1-5 | . | TRBV19 | .
TGTGCCAGCAGCTTTCAGGGGGTGACCGGGGAGCTGTTTTTT | CASSFQGVTGELFF | TRBJ2-2 | . | TRBV7-3 | TRBD1
TGTGCCAGCAGCGTAGCATGGACAGAGGGGGTGTACAATGAGCAGTTCTTC | CASSVAWTEGVYNEQFF | TRBJ2-1 | . | TRBV9 | .
TGTGCCAGCAGCTTGGGTCGGATGGGGAGCACAGATACGCAGTATTTT | CASSLGRMGSTDTQYF | TRBJ2-3 | . | TRBV7-9 | .
TGTGCCAGCAGCCACCTAGCGGGAGCCGAGCAGTTCTTC | CASSHLAGAEQFF | TRBJ2-1 | . | TRBV3-1/TRBV3-2 | TRBD2
TGCGCCAGCAGCCTAAAAACCCCAGGCGACTATGGCTACACCTTC | CASSLKTPGDYGYTF | TRBJ1-2 | . | TRBV4-3 | .
TGTGCCAGCAGCCCACGGGCAGGGGTCCCCACTGAAGCTTTCTTT | CASSPRAGVPTEAFF | TRBJ1-1 | . | TRBV5-4 | .
TGTGCCAGCTCCCCCACAGTTACCTATGGCTACACCTTC | CASSPTVTYGYTF | TRBJ1-2 | . | TRBV18 | .
TGTGCCAGTAGACCCCGACAAGGGCAAGGCTACACCTTC | CASRPRQGQGYTF | TRBJ1-2 | . | TRBV19 | .
TGTGCCAGTAGTATGCAAGGAATTGAAGCTTTCTTT | CASSMQGIEAFF | TRBJ1-1 | . | TRBV19 | .
TGTGCCAGCTCACCGGGACAGGGGGGCTATGGCTACACCTTC | CASSPGQGGYGYTF | TRBJ1-2 | . | TRBV18 | TRBD1
TGTGCCAGTAGTAGAGAGCACAGATCTGCTAACTATGGCTACACCTTC | CASSREHRSANYGYTF | TRBJ1-2 | . | TRBV19 | .
TGTGCCTGGAGGGGACAGGCAAATTCACCCCTCCACTTT | CAWRGQANSPLHF | TRBJ1-6 | . | TRBV30 | TRBD1
TGTGCCAGCTCACCGGGACCCTCCTACAATGAGCAGTTCTTC | CASSPGPSYNEQFF | TRBJ2-1 | . | TRBV18 | .
TGTGCCTGGAGTACGGGAAACACCATATATTTT | CAWSTGNTIYF | TRBJ1-3 | . | TRBV30 | .
TGTGCCAGCAGTTTAGCTAATCCAGGGGCCTATGGCTACACCTTC | CASSLANPGAYGYTF | TRBJ1-2 | few | TRBV28 | .
TGTGCCACCAGCGACGGAGGGGAGGAGAACACTGAAGCTTTCTTT | CATSDGGEENTEAFF | TRBJ1-1 | . | TRBV24-1 | .
TGTGCCAGCAGCGGTGACCTTCCCGGGACTAGGTACGAGCAGTACTTC | CASSGDLPGTRYEQYF | TRBJ2-7 | . | TRBV7-2 | TRBD2
TGCGCCAGCAGCCCGACGATCGCCAATGAGCAGTTCTTC | CASSPTIANEQFF | TRBJ2-1 | few | TRBV5-1 | .
TGTGCCAGCAGCTCCCCCGGACTAGCGGGGTCCTACAATGAGCAGTTCTTC | CASSSPGLAGSYNEQFF | TRBJ2-1 | . | TRBV7-9 | TRBD2
TGTGCCAGCAGTGGGACAGGGACGCGTCAGCCCCAGCATTTT | CASSGTGTRQPQHF | TRBJ1-5 | . | TRBV28 | TRBD1
TGCGCCAGCAGCCAAGCCTCGAGGGAGCTGTTTTTT | CASSQASRELFF | TRBJ2-2 | . | TRBV4-3 | .
TGTGCCAGCAGGCCTGGACTAGCGGGGGGCGATGAGCAGTTCTTC | CASRPGLAGGDEQFF | TRBJ2-1 | . | TRBV6-5 | TRBD2
TGCGCCAGCAGCTTGGCGGGGGGGACCAACACCGGGGAGCTGTTTTTT | CASSLAGGTNTGELFF | TRBJ2-2 | . | TRBV5-1 | TRBD2
TGCGCCAGCAGCCAAGAAATGGCGGGCAGTCCCCAGCATTTT | CASSQEMAGSPQHF | TRBJ1-5 | . | TRBV4-1 | .
TGTGCCACCAGCGTACTCATCACCGGGGAGCTGTTTTTT | CATSVLITGELFF | TRBJ2-2 | . | TRBV15 | .
TGTGCCAGCAGCCACATGGACAGGAACACTGAAGCTTTCTTT | CASSHMDRNTEAFF | TRBJ1-1 | . | TRBV4-2 | .
TGTGCCAGCAGCTTAGGAGGGGGGTATTGGGGTGAGCAGTTCTTC | CASSLGGGYWGEQFF | TRBJ2-1 | . | TRBV7-9 | .